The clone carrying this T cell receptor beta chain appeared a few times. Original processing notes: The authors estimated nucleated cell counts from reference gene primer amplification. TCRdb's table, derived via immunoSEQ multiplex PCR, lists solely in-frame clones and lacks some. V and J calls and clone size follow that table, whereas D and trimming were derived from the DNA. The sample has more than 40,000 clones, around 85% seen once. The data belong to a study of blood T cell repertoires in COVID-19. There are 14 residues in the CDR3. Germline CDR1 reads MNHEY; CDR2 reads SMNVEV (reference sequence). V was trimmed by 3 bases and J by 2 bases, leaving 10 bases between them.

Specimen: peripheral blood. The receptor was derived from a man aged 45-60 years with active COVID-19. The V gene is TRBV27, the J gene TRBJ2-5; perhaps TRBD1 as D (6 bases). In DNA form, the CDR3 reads TGTGCCAGCAGTTTGGAAAGGGGGCAAGAGACCCAGTACTTC. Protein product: CASSLERGQETQYF.